This TCR beta chain emerged from a study of early T cells in non-severe SARS-CoV-2 infection. Study-wide background: Chains from this unsorted whole-blood bulk RNA could not be paired.

This CDR3 spans 15 amino acids. Trimming took off 6 bases at V and 2 bases at J, with 15 bases between the two ends. Germline V CDR1 and CDR2: SGHTA, FQGNSA. Study-level points and caveats: VDJdb-based annotation leaned toward anti-spike CD8 responses and missed private and CD4 specificities.

This clonotype was seen many times. Its matching antigen is unknown. As part of library construction, unique molecular identifiers were attached to individual cDNA molecules. TCRdb analysed the 5' RACE reads with MiXCR anew, one entry per CDR3 protein. The data hold roughly 61,000 distinct CDR3 sequences, with 10% observed a single time. The chain is built from TRBV7-2 and TRBJ2-3; TRBD1 is a possible D gene (6 bases). The sequenced material came from whole blood. The sequence was obtained from an adult who was a healthcare worker with PCR-confirmed SARS-CoV-2 infection or an uninfected control (not recorded which). The CDR3 loop is CASRPDRLNTDTQYF. The DNA of the CDR3 is TGTGCCAGCAGACCGGACAGACTTAACACAGATACGCAGTATTTT.